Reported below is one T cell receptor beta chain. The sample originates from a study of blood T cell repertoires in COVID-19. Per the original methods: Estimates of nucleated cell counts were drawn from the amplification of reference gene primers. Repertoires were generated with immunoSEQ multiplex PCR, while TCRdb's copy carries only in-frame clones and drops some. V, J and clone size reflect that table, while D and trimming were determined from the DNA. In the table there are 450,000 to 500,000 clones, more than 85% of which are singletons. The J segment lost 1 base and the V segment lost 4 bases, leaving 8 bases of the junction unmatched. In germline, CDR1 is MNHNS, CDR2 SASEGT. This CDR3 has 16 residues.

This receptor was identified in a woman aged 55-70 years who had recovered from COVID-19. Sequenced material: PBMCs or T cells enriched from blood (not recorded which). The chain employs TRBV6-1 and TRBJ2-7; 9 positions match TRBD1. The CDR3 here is CASSGSGQGPSYEQYF. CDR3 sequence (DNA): TGTGCCAGCAGTGGGTCTGGACAGGGGCCTTCCTACGAGCAGTACTTC.